The 21 T cell receptor beta chains below come from one sample, sequenced in a study of post-analysis software for immune sequencing data. Study-wide results and limits: TRBV5-6, TRBV5-1 and TRBV20-1 were among roughly 5 TRBV segments more frequent in patients than controls.

TCR beta cDNA libraries included unique molecular identifiers. TCRdb itself ran the PCR reads through MiXCR, one entry per CDR3 protein. The sample shows hundreds of thousands of distinct CDR3 sequences, roughly 29% of them seen only once. No antigens are known for them. Source material: blood. The receptor set was obtained from a girl aged 5-17 years with multiple sclerosis.

The V call is TRBV5-1, the J call TRBJ2-5; 10 bases are a match to TRBD2. The end of the DNA aligns better with TRBJ2-7, so the J call may be wrong. The V gene's germline CDR1 is SGHRS and CDR2 YFSETQ. This CDR3 contains 18 residues. The CDR3 reads CASSVNPEREGPAHEQYF. As DNA, the CDR3 is TGCGCCAGCAGCGTCAACCCTGAGCGGGAGGGCCCTGCCCACGAGCAGTACTTC.

The chain has TRBV28 and TRBJ2-7; no firm D call. The germline CDR1 and CDR2 sequences are MDHEN and SYDVKM. Trimming left V 5 bases short and J 1 base short, with 9 bases between. CDR3 length equals 13 residues. The chain's CDR3 is CASSVPESYEQYF. DNA for the CDR3: TGTGCCAGCAGTGTCCCGGAGTCCTACGAGCAGTACTTC.

As for this clonotype: A read error is possible here, since a much larger clone lies one base away. V and J are TRBV5-1 and TRBJ2-3, with D possibly TRBD2 on 5 matching bases. CDR1 is SGHRS and CDR2 is YFSETQ in the germline V gene. V gave up 0 bases and J gave up 8 bases, with 10 bases separating them. The CDR3 sequence is 13 residues long. CDR3 DNA: TGCGCCAGCAGCTTGGGGATAGGAGGTACGCAGTATTTT. It translates to CASSLGIGGTQYF.

The V and J genes are TRBV27 and TRBJ2-1, with a possible D match to TRBD1 (5 bases). In germline, CDR1 is MNHEY, CDR2 SMNVEV (reference sequence). The length of the CDR3 is 14 residues. The V end lost 8 bases, the J end lost 4 bases, and 15 bases lay between the germline ends. The CDR3 spells CASGRGGPYNEQFF. CDR3 bases: TGTGCCAGCGGAAGGGGTGGCCCTTACAATGAGCAGTTCTTC.

This chain uses TRBV11-3 with TRBJ2-2; TRBD2 aligns across 8 bases. With V trimmed by 11 bases and J by 4 bases, 6 bases remained unmatched. CDR1 SGHNT and CDR2 YENEEA come from the germline V gene. The CDR3 extends over 13 amino acids. In nucleotides, the CDR3 is TGTGCCTCCGGGAGGGGTCGCACCGGGGAGCTGTTTTTT. Protein product: CASGRGRTGELFF.

There are a few counts of this clonotype. The genes are TRBV5-1 and TRBJ1-1, with 7 bases fitting TRBD1. CDR1 SGHRS and CDR2 YFSETQ come from the germline V gene. The CDR3 has 17 amino acids. V was pared by 5 bases and J by 2 bases, with 15 bases of the junction left unmatched. CDR3 sequence (DNA): TGCGCCAGCAGAGACCCGGGACAGTTCTTCTTAAACACTGAAGCTTTCTTT. This gives the protein CASRDPGQFFLNTEAFF.

This clonotype was detected only a few times. J is TRBJ2-5 and V is TRBV7-6, with TRBD2 identical over 8 bases. J was trimmed by 2 bases and V by 5 bases; bases with no gene match: 7. This CDR3 contains 15 residues. Germline values: CDR1 SGHVS, CDR2 FNYEAQ. CDR3: CASSQSGSRQETQYF. The DNA of the CDR3 is TGTGCCAGCAGCCAGAGCGGGAGTCGGCAAGAGACCCAGTACTTC.

The chain has TRBV3-1 and TRBJ1-2, with D hard to call. The V and J ends lost 0 bases and 6 bases respectively, with 8 bases between them. This CDR3 region has 13 residues. Germline CDR1 is LGHDT and CDR2 is YNNKEL (reference sequence). The CDR3 DNA follows: TGTGCCAGCAGCCAAGATGCCAGAAATGGCTACACCTTC. Translating gives CASSQDARNGYTF.

The table lists this clonotype with a few counts. J is TRBJ2-5 and V is TRBV20-1; possibly TRBD2 for D (6 bases). Between the trimmed V and J ends, which lost 6 bases and 2 bases, there was a span of 19 bases. Germline CDR1 DFQATT, CDR2 SNEGSKA (reference sequence). The CDR3 has 15 amino acids. The CDR3 region has the DNA TGCAGTGCCCCCCGGGGTGCGGGAAGGCAAGAGACCCAGTACTTC. This encodes CSAPRGAGRQETQYF.

There are a few counts of this clonotype. The chain links TRBV24-1 to TRBJ2-1, with D perhaps TRBD2 (6 bases). V was shortened by 10 bases and J by 5 bases, with 14 bases between the two germline ends. CDR1 KGHDR and CDR2 SFDVKD come from the germline V gene. The CDR3 covers 13 residues. CDR3 nucleotide sequence: TGTGCCACGGGTATCCGGGGGAACAATGAGCAGTTCTTC. It specifies CATGIRGNNEQFF.

This clonotype was found a few times. V gene TRBV20-1 combines with J gene TRBJ2-3; 12 bases line up with TRBD2. V trimming: 7 bases; J trimming: 4 bases; junction bases outside the gene matches: 6. Per germline, CDR1 DFQATT and CDR2 SNEGSKA (reference sequence). The CDR3 extends over 14 amino acids. The CDR3 protein is CSGTSGVIADTQYF. CDR3 in DNA: TGCAGTGGGACTAGCGGGGTGATTGCAGATACGCAGTATTTT.

The V gene is TRBV6-5, the J gene TRBJ2-1, with 9 nucleotides matching TRBD2. Per germline, CDR1 MNHEY and CDR2 SVGAGI. This CDR3 has 16 amino acids. Germline trimming cut 2 bases from V and 13 bases from J; bases unmatched to any gene: 15. In DNA form, the CDR3 reads TGTGCCAGCAGTTACGGATCCGGCGGGGGGGAGGAGACCCAGTTCTTC. Protein sequence: CASSYGSGGGEETQFF.

The chain combines TRBV7-2 with TRBJ2-1; either TRBD1 or TRBD2 may supply D (6 bases each). The ends were cut back, 5 bases at V and 9 bases at J, with 20 bases in the middle. CDR3 length: 15 amino acids. Germline CDR1 SGHTA, CDR2 FQGNSA. Here the CDR3 reads CASSGGLGTRVEQFF. For the CDR3, the DNA is TGTGCCAGCAGCGGGGGGCTCGGGACCCGGGTTGAGCAGTTCTTC.

The sample holds a few counts of this clonotype. The chain joins TRBV7-9 to TRBJ1-4; tentatively, D is TRBD1 (5 bases). Germline CDR1 and CDR2: SEHNR and FQNEAQ (reference sequence). The length of the CDR3 is 14 residues. Trimming cost V 4 bases and J 10 bases, with 16 bases left between them. CDR3 amino acids: CASSSSGPGGKLFF. The CDR3 DNA sequence: TGTGCCAGCAGCTCCTCGGGGCCCGGTGGAAAACTGTTTTTT. The full variable domain, with the rest looked up from reference TRBV7-9 and TRBJ1-4, is DTGVSQNPRHKITKRGQNVTFRCDPISEHNRLYWYRQTLGQGPEFLTYFQNEAQLEKSRLLSDRFSAERPKGSFSTLEIQRTEQGDSAMYLCASSSSGPGGKLFFGSGTQLSVL.

This clonotype turned up a few times. This chain links TRBV7-2 with TRBJ2-1; D unclear. The CDR3 has 14 residues. Germline V gene sequence: CDR1 SGHTA, CDR2 FQGNSA. V lost 3 bases to trimming and J lost 6 bases, with 12 bases between them. The CDR3 coding sequence is TGTGCCAGCAGCTTCCGATCTAGTTCCAATGAGCAGTTCTTC. Residues: CASSFRSSSNEQFF.

This rearrangement joins TRBV28 to TRBJ2-5; D tentatively fits TRBD1 or TRBD2 (5 bases each). The ends were cut back, 6 bases at V and 0 bases at J, with 14 bases in the middle. CDR3 length: 15 amino acids. Germline-derived CDR1 and CDR2 are MDHEN and SYDVKM. CDR3 loop: CASRSGSGHQETQYF. The CDR3 DNA sequence: TGTGCCAGCAGGTCGGGCTCGGGGCACCAAGAGACCCAGTACTTC.

This sequence joins TRBV27 and TRBJ1-2; TRBD1 matches 9 bases. This CDR3 spans 15 amino acids. V lost 2 bases to trimming and J lost 4 bases; unmatched junction nucleotides: 5. Germline CDR1 is MNHEY and CDR2 is SMNVEV (reference sequence). CDR3 region: CASSLTGQGPYGYTF. The DNA for the CDR3 is TGTGCCAGCAGTTTAACAGGACAGGGGCCCTATGGCTACACCTTC.

This chain connects TRBV28 to TRBJ2-3; D remains ambiguous. The germline CDR1 and CDR2 sequences are MDHEN and SYDVKM. CDR3 length: 13 amino acids. Trimming pared 6 bases from V and 5 bases from J, leaving 12 bases between. The CDR3 nucleotides read TGTGCCAGCAGGGCCGCGGCGGAAGATACGCAGTATTTT. This gives the protein CASRAAAEDTQYF.

The chain carries TRBV15 and TRBJ2-3; possibly TRBD2 for D (7 bases). Germline V gene data show CDR1 as LNHNV and CDR2 as YYDKDF (reference sequence). V dropped 1 base and J dropped 1 base, with 15 bases sitting between them. This CDR3 contains 17 residues. In nucleotides, the CDR3 is TGTGCCACCAGCAGAGTAACGGGGGCGGGGGGCACAGATACGCAGTATTTT. Translation gives CATSRVTGAGGTDTQYF.

The chain couples TRBV10-3 to TRBJ2-3; a possible D gene is TRBD2 (6 bases). V was clipped by 0 bases and J by 2 bases, with 12 bases between them. Germline V gene sequence: CDR1 ENHRY, CDR2 SYGVKD. The CDR3 is 16 amino acids. CDR3 in DNA: TGTGCCATCAGTGAGTCCACCGGGACTCCCACAGATACGCAGTATTTT. Translating it yields CAISESTGTPTDTQYF.

This chain joins TRBV6-5 and TRBJ1-2; D possibly corresponds to TRBD1 (6 bases). This CDR3 contains 14 residues. The V gene lost 6 bases and the J gene lost 7 bases, with 18 bases spanning the gap. CDR1 is MNHEY and CDR2 is SVGAGI in the germline V gene. The CDR3 is CASSRRGGRVGYTF. The CDR3 nucleotides read TGTGCCAGCAGCCGGCGCGGGGGGCGGGTTGGCTACACCTTC.